These 17 T cell receptor beta chains were sequenced from one sample in a study of T-cell memory formation after mild COVID-19. TCRdb recomputed calls from the 5' RACE reads with MiXCR, one row per CDR3 protein. The sample holds 220,000 or so distinct CDR3 sequences; around 9.5% are singletons and the top ten take roughly 3.5%. Sequences were obtained from PBMCs or a T cell subset sorted from them (not recorded which). Receptors were obtained from a man between 18 and 35 years old who had mild COVID-19 (a few samples of this study predate the infection). Cell type and time point are not known.

This clonotype was seen a handful of times. The chain carries TRBV11-1 and TRBJ2-3; no definite D call. In germline, CDR1 is SGHAT, CDR2 FQDESV (reference sequence). V was trimmed by 1 base and J by 0 bases, leaving 8 bases between them. This CDR3 contains 15 residues. In DNA, the CDR3 is TGTGCCAGCAGCTTAGACTGGGGAAGCACAGATACGCAGTATTTT. Its protein is CASSLDWGSTDTQYF.

In this sample, this clonotype turned up a few times. The CDR3 bases are TGTGCCAGCAGTGAAGTAGGGGTGCGACAGCCCCAGCATTTT. Protein product: CASSEVGVRQPQHF. The chain links TRBV2 to TRBJ1-5; D possibly corresponds to TRBD1 (5 bases). Per germline, CDR1 SNHLY and CDR2 FYNNEI. CDR3 length: 14 amino acids. Trimming shortened V by 1 base and J by 7 bases, and 11 bases separated the two germline ends.

The CDR3 bases are TGTGCCAGCACCGGGCCTAACATCCCGAACACTGAAGCTTTCTTT. It is translated as CASTGPNIPNTEAFF. This rearrangement joins TRBV2 to TRBJ1-1; D unclear. Between the trimmed V and J ends, which lost 7 bases and 1 base, there was a span of 16 bases. This CDR3 region has 15 residues. Germline V gene data show CDR1 as SNHLY and CDR2 as FYNNEI. Full variable domain (rest looked up from reference TRBV2 and TRBJ1-1): EPEVTQTPSHQVTQMGQEVILRCVPISNHLYFYWYRQILGQKVEFLVSFYNNEISEKSEIFDDQFSVERPDGSNFTLKIRSTKLEDSAMYFCASTGPNIPNTEAFFGQGTRLTVV.

This clonotype has ten or more counts. The chain uses TRBV29-1 and TRBJ2-5; D gene ambiguous. The CDR3 has 13 amino acids. Germline-derived CDR1 and CDR2 are SQVTM and ANQGSEA. V was pared by 7 bases and J by 1 base, with 13 bases between. The CDR3: CSAERQIQETQYF. For the CDR3, the DNA is TGCAGCGCCGAGAGGCAGATCCAAGAGACCCAGTACTTC.

The chain links TRBV28 to TRBJ1-5; D not resolved. The CDR3 loop spans 15 amino acids. V was cut by 7 bases and J by 2 bases, with 15 bases left in between. Germline V CDR1 and CDR2: MDHEN, SYDVKM. CDR3: CASTSSGFRNQPQHF. CDR3 bases: TGTGCCAGCACCTCCTCCGGGTTTCGCAATCAGCCCCAGCATTTT.

The chain recombines TRBV20-1 with TRBJ2-3, with 8 bases fitting TRBD2. The V segment lost 6 bases and the J segment 6 bases; nucleotides outside the gene matches: 8. Germline assignment: CDR1 DFQATT and CDR2 SNEGSKA (reference sequence). CDR3 length: 13 amino acids. The CDR3 here is CSAGGGGLDTQYF. CDR3 DNA: TGCAGTGCGGGTGGCGGGGGGTTGGATACGCAGTATTTT.

This clonotype was recorded a few times. The rearrangement joins TRBV2 to TRBJ2-5; unclear D gene. CDR1 and CDR2 (germline): SNHLY, FYNNEI. The CDR3 sequence is 12 residues long. The V gene lost 4 bases and the J gene lost 4 bases, with 7 bases spanning the gap. The CDR3 DNA sequence: TGTGCCAGCAGTGGACACCTAGAGACCCAGTACTTC. Translation gives CASSGHLETQYF.

Only a few counts were recorded for this clonotype. The chain's CDR3 is CASSPPTYEQYF. CDR3 nucleotide sequence: TGTGCCAGCAGTCCCCCGACCTACGAGCAGTACTTC. The chain uses TRBV6-5 and TRBJ2-7, with D unclear. Between the trimmed V and J ends, which lost 5 bases and 2 bases, there was a span of 7 bases. Per the germline V gene, CDR1 is MNHEY and CDR2 is SVGAGI. The CDR3 covers 12 residues.

The chain links TRBV25-1 to TRBJ2-7; 7 bases align to TRBD2. This CDR3 contains 15 residues. Germline V lookup: CDR1 MGHDK, CDR2 SYGVNS. V lost 6 bases, J lost 4 bases, and 12 bases stayed unmatched. Written as DNA, the CDR3 is TGTGCCAGCAGCCAGGGAGGGATCGATCATTACGAGCAGTACGTC. Translated: CASSQGGIDHYEQYV.

V and J are TRBV6-1 and TRBJ1-1; D is uncertain. V was shortened by 0 bases and J by 5 bases, with 7 bases between the two germline ends. This CDR3 has 13 amino acids. Germline CDR1 is MNHNS and CDR2 is SASEGT. The CDR3 DNA is TGTGCCAGCAGTGAAGCTGAAGGGACTGAAGCTTTCTTT. Its protein product is CASSEAEGTEAFF.

The genes are TRBV6-2 or TRBV6-3 and TRBJ2-1; 9 nucleotides line up with TRBD1. J lost 6 bases, V lost 5 bases, and 14 bases had no gene match. Germline V gene data show CDR1 as MNHEY and CDR2 as SVGEGT. This CDR3 is 17 amino acids long. The CDR3 nucleotides are TGTGCCAGCAGTCAGTCCCGGGACAGGGTCTGGGGCAATGAGCAGTTCTTC. It specifies CASSQSRDRVWGNEQFF.

A few counts support this clonotype. The CDR3 spells CSAPRPGVHEQFF. DNA for the CDR3: TGCAGTGCTCCCCGGCCGGGGGTACATGAGCAGTTCTTC. The V call is TRBV20-1, the J call TRBJ2-1; TRBD2 is a possible D gene (6 bases). V lost 5 bases, J lost 8 bases, and 16 bases lay in between. Germline V gene data show CDR1 as DFQATT and CDR2 as SNEGSKA (reference sequence). The CDR3 is 13 amino acids.

J is TRBJ2-1 and V is TRBV19; 8 bases are shared with TRBD1. The CDR3 spans 16 residues. Trimming cost V 6 bases and J 4 bases; bases outside gene matches: 11. CDR1 is LNHDA, CDR2 SQIVND, per germline (reference sequence). In nucleotides, the CDR3 is TGTGCCAGTAGCTATCTTTGGGGACAGGTTTACAATGAGCAGTTCTTC. Its translation is CASSYLWGQVYNEQFF.

The sample holds many counts of this clonotype. The rearrangement links TRBV12-3 or TRBV12-4 to TRBJ2-2; D ambiguous. V dropped 6 bases and J dropped 1 base, with 9 bases sitting between them. The CDR3 sequence is 14 residues long. The DNA of the CDR3 is TGTGCCAGCAGACGATTTAGGAACACCGGGGAGCTGTTTTTT. The encoded protein is CASRRFRNTGELFF.

This clonotype was seen a few times. The chain is built from TRBV20-1 and TRBJ2-1; D not resolved. The CDR3 has 10 amino acids. With 4 bases removed from V and 4 bases from J, the gap between germline ends came to 2 bases. Germline V lookup: CDR1 DFQATT, CDR2 SNEGSKA (reference sequence). CDR3 sequence: CSAKYNEQFF. The CDR3 nucleotides read TGCAGTGCTAAATACAATGAGCAGTTCTTC.

This clonotype was detected a few times. This chain connects TRBV24-1 to TRBJ2-3; D possibly corresponds to TRBD1 (6 bases). Germline lookup yields CDR1 KGHDR and CDR2 SFDVKD. There are 15 residues in the CDR3. Trimming cost V 3 bases and J 2 bases, with 11 bases left between them. The CDR3 nucleotides read TGTGCCACCAGTGATCACGGGACATCCACAGATACGCAGTATTTT. Translated: CATSDHGTSTDTQYF.

This clonotype was counted at least ten times. The chain is built from TRBV18 and TRBJ2-5; unclear D gene. CDR3 length: 13 residues. Trimming cost V 3 bases and J 1 base, with 6 bases left between them. Germline V gene data show CDR1 as KGHSH and CDR2 as LQKENI. Written as DNA, the CDR3 is TGTGCCAGCTCACCGGACCTCCAAGAGACCCAGTACTTC. Protein: CASSPDLQETQYF.